One and the same sample provided the 10 T cell receptor beta chains below, sequenced in a study of T cell responses to AZD1222 COVID-19 vaccine. Assay used: immunoSEQ multiplex PCR; TCRdb lists only in-frame clones, some missing. Here the sample spans 150,000 to 160,000 clones, roughly 90% being singletons. The source was peripheral blood, collected 28 days after the second AZD1222 dose. These receptors all stem from an adult who received the AZD1222 COVID-19 vaccine.

This sequence joins TRBV18 and TRBJ1-1; D remains ambiguous. CDR1 is KGHSH and CDR2 is LQKENI in the germline V gene. The CDR3 runs 16 residues. The V gene lost 6 bases and the J gene lost 1 base, with 18 bases spanning the gap. The CDR3: CASSPDGTEGNTEAFF. CDR3 DNA: TGTGCCAGCTCGCCTGACGGAACCGAAGGGAACACTGAAGCTTTCTTT.

The V gene is TRBV6-1, the J gene TRBJ1-3; D is undetermined. V lost 3 bases, J lost 3 bases, and 6 bases lay in between. Per germline, CDR1 MNHNS and CDR2 SASEGT. The CDR3 spans 13 residues. CDR3 loop: CASSEIFGNTIYF. The CDR3 bases are TGTGCCAGCAGTGAGATTTTTGGAAACACCATATATTTT.

V gene TRBV27 combines with J gene TRBJ2-3; TRBD1 might be the D (5 bases). The CDR3 spans 15 residues. V was shortened by 2 bases and J by 6 bases, with 15 bases between the two germline ends. Per the germline V gene, CDR1 is MNHEY and CDR2 is SMNVEV (reference sequence). CDR3 in amino acids: CASSLGAAQHDTQYF. The CDR3 DNA reads TGTGCCAGCAGTTTAGGGGCAGCCCAGCACGATACGCAGTATTTT.

The chain carries TRBV14 and TRBJ2-1; D is ambiguous. CDR3 length: 13 amino acids. Germline CDR1 and CDR2: SGHDN and FVKESK. Trimming stripped 6 bases from V and 10 bases from J, with 16 bases between. The CDR3 spells CASRTLSSREQFF. The CDR3 DNA follows: TGTGCCAGCAGAACCCTCTCCTCCCGGGAGCAGTTCTTC.

The CDR3 sequence: CASSFIGLKIPPRHRSYNEQFF. CDR3 nucleotides: TGTGCCAGTAGTTTTATAGGACTCAAGATCCCACCGAGACACAGATCCTACAATGAGCAGTTCTTC. The V call is TRBV19, the J call TRBJ2-1; TRBD2 is a possible D gene (5 bases). The CDR3 totals 22 residues. Per germline, CDR1 LNHDA and CDR2 SQIVND (reference sequence). Deletions cut 5 bases from V and 1 base from J, with 33 bases between.

The chain recombines TRBV4-1 with TRBJ1-2; the D gene is possibly TRBD1 (5 bases). Between the trimmed V and J ends, which lost 4 bases and 5 bases, there was a span of 17 bases. This CDR3 contains 15 residues. The germline gives CDR1 MGHRA, CDR2 YSYEKL. CDR3 nucleotide sequence: TGCGCCAGCAGCCCCGTAACACTCGGGGGGTATGGCTACACCTTC. This gives the protein CASSPVTLGGYGYTF.

The chain recombines TRBV6-6 with TRBJ1-1; D is perhaps TRBD1 (5 bases). The V and J ends lost 2 bases and 8 bases respectively, with 12 bases between them. From germline, CDR1 is MNHNY and CDR2 SVGAGI (reference sequence). The CDR3 runs to 13 residues. CDR3 DNA sequence: TGTGCCAGCAGTTACCGGGAGCGGACAGAAGCTTTCTTT. This translates into CASSYRERTEAFF.

The rearrangement uses TRBV18 and TRBJ2-4, with 12 bases matching TRBD2. From germline, CDR1 is KGHSH and CDR2 LQKENI. Germline trimming cut 5 bases from V and 8 bases from J; bases unmatched to any gene: 10. This CDR3 has 16 amino acids. In DNA form, the CDR3 reads TGTGCCAGCTCATCGGCTAGCGGGGGGGCCTCACACATTCAGTACTTC. The encoded protein is CASSSASGGASHIQYF.

The V gene is TRBV10-3, the J gene TRBJ2-7; D gene unclear. The germline V and J ends were trimmed by 8 bases and 6 bases, with 17 bases remaining between them. The CDR3 extends over 13 amino acids. Germline values: CDR1 ENHRY, CDR2 SYGVKD. This chain's CDR3 is CAIGVSAPGEQYF. The DNA of the CDR3 is TGTGCCATCGGCGTCAGTGCCCCCGGCGAGCAGTACTTC.

The rearrangement uses TRBV5-1 and TRBJ1-1; the D is unclear. The germline gives CDR1 SGHRS, CDR2 YFSETQ. Between the trimmed V and J ends, which lost 0 bases and 4 bases, there was a span of 13 bases. The length of the CDR3 is 15 residues. CDR3: CASSLVGGKGTEAFF. The CDR3 coding sequence is TGCGCCAGCAGCTTGGTTGGCGGTAAGGGCACTGAAGCTTTCTTT.